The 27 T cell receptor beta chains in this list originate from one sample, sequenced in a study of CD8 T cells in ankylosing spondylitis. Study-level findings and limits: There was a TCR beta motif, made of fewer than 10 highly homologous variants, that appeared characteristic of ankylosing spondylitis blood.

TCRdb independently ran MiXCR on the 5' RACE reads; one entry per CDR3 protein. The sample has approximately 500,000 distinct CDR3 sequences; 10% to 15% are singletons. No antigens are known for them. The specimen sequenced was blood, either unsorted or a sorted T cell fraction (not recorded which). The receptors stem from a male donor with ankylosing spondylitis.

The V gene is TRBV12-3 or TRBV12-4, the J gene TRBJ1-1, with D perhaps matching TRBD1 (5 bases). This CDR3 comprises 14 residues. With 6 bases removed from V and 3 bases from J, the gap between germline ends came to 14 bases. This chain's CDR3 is CASRARGRDTEAFF. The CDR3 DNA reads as TGTGCCAGCAGAGCGCGGGGGAGGGACACTGAAGCTTTCTTT.

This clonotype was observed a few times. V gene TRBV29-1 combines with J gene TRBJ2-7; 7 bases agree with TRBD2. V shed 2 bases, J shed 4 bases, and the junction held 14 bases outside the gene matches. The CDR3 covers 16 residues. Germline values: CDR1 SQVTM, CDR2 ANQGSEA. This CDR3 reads CSVEILRLAEQYEQYV. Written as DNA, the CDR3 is TGCAGCGTTGAAATTCTCCGCCTAGCGGAGCAATACGAGCAGTACGTC.

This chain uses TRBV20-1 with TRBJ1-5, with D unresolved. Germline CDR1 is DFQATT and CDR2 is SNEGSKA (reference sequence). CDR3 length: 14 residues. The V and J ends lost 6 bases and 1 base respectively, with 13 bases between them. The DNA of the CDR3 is TGCAGTGCGCAGAAGGGAATGAGCAATCAGCCCCAGCATTTT. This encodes CSAQKGMSNQPQHF.

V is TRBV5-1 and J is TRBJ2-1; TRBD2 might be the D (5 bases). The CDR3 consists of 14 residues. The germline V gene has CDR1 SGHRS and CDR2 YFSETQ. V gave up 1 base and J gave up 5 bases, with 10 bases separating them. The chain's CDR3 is CASSLFTGNNEQFF. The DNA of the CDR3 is TGCGCCAGCAGCTTGTTTACGGGAAACAATGAGCAGTTCTTC. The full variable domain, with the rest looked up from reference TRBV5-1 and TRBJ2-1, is KAGVTQTPRYLIKTRGQQVTLSCSPISGHRSVSWYQQTPGQGLQFLFEYFSETQRNKGNFPGRFSGRQFSNSRSEMNVSTLELGDSALYLCASSLFTGNNEQFFGPGTRLTVL.

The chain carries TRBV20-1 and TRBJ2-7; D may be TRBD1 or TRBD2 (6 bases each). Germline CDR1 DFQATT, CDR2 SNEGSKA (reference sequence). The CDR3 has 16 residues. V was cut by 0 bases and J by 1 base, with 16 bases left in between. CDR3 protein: CSARDLGGGASYEQYV. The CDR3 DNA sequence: TGCAGTGCTAGAGATTTGGGGGGCGGCGCGTCCTACGAGCAGTACGTC.

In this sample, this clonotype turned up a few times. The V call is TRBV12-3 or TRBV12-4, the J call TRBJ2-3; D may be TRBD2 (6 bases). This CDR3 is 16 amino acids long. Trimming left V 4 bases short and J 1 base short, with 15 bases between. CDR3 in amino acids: CASSSRLGGGTDTQYF. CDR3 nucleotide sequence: TGTGCCAGCAGTTCCCGACTAGGCGGAGGCACAGATACGCAGTATTTT.

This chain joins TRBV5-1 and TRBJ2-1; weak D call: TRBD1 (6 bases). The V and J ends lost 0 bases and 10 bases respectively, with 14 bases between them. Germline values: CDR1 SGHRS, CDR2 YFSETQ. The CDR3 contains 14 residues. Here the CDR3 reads CASSLGITGIEQFF. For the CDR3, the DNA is TGCGCCAGCAGCTTGGGCATAACAGGGATAGAGCAGTTCTTC.

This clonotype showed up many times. DNA of the CDR3: TGTGCCAGCAGCCCCCCTAGCACTGAAGCTTTCTTT. Amino acid sequence: CASSPPSTEAFF. V and J are TRBV7-9 and TRBJ1-1; no reliable D call. The V gene lost 5 bases and the J gene lost 4 bases, with 8 bases spanning the gap. CDR3 length equals 12 residues. Per germline, CDR1 SEHNR and CDR2 FQNEAQ (reference sequence).

The DNA for the CDR3 is TGCGCCAGCAGTCTACGGGACAGCGGGGGGTATCAGCCCCAGCATTTT. Encoded protein: CASSLRDSGGYQPQHF. The rearrangement joins TRBV23-1 to TRBJ1-5; 7 bases align to TRBD1. TRBV23-1 is an ORF, with its function uncertain. The CDR3 runs to 16 residues. J lost 5 bases, V lost 4 bases, and 11 bases had no gene match.

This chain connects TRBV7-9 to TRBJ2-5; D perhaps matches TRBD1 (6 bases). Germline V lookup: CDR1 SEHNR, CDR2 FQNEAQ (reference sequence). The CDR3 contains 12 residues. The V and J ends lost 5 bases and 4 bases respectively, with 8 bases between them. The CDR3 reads CASSTDRETQYF. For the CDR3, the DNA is TGTGCCAGCAGCACGGACAGAGAGACCCAGTACTTC.

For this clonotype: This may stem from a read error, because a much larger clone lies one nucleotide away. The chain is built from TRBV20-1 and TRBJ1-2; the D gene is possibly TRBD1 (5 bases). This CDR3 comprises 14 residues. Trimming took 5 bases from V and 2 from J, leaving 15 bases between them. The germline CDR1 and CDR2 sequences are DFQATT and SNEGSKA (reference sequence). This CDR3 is CSADGGTQNYGYTF. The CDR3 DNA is TGCAGTGCTGATGGGGGAACTCAAAACTATGGCTACACCTTC.

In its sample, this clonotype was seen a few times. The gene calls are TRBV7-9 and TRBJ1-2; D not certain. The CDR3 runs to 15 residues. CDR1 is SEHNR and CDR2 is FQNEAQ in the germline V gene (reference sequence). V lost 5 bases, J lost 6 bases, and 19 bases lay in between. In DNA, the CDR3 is TGTGCCAGCAGCCCCCCCAACGCTGACTGGGATGGCTACACCTTC. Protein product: CASSPPNADWDGYTF.

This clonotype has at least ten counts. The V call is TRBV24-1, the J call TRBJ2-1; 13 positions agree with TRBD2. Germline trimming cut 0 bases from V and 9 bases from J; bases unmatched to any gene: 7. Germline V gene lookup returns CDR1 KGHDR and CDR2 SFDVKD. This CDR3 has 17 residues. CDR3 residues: CATSDLGLAGVKSEQFF. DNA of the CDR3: TGTGCCACCAGTGATTTGGGACTAGCGGGAGTTAAGAGTGAGCAGTTCTTC.

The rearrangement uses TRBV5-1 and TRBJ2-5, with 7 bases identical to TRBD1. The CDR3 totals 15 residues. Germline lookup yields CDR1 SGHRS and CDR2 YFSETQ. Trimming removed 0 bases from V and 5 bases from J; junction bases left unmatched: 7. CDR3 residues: CASSLGDRDGETQYF. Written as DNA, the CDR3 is TGCGCCAGCAGCTTGGGAGACAGGGACGGGGAGACCCAGTACTTC.

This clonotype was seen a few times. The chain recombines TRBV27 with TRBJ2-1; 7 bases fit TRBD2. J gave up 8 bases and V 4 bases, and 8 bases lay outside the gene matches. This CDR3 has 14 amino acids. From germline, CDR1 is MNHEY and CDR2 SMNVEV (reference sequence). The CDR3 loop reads CASSWRTSEDEQFF. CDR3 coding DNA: TGTGCCAGCAGTTGGAGGACTAGTGAGGATGAGCAGTTCTTC.

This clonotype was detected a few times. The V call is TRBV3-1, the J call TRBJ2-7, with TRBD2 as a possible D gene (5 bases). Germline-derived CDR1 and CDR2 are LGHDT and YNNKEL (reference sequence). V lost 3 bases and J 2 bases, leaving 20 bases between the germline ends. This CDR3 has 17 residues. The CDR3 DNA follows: TGTGCCAGCAGCCAGACCTGGACTCAAACCCGAACCTACGAGCAGTACTTC. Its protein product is CASSQTWTQTRTYEQYF.

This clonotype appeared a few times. The CDR3 spells CASSISGRVSYNEQFF. In nucleotides, the CDR3 is TGCGCCAGCAGCATTAGCGGGAGGGTTTCCTACAATGAGCAGTTCTTC. The genes are TRBV5-1 and TRBJ2-1, with TRBD2 identical over 11 bases. The CDR3 spans 16 residues. Per germline, CDR1 SGHRS and CDR2 YFSETQ. V dropped 4 bases and J dropped 1; count of bases not matched to a gene: 4.

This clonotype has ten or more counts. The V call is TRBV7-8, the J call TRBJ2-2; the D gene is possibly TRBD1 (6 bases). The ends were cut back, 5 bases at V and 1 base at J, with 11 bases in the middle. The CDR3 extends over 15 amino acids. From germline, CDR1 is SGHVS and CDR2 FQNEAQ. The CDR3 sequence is CASSDTGWNTGELFF. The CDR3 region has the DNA TGTGCCAGCAGCGATACAGGGTGGAACACCGGGGAGCTGTTTTTT.

The CDR3 spells CASSNTGLGTEAFF. The CDR3 nucleotides read TGTGCCAGTAGTAATACAGGGCTTGGCACTGAAGCTTTCTTT. The chain employs TRBV19 and TRBJ1-1; tentative D call: TRBD1 (6 bases). The V and J ends lost 4 bases and 4 bases respectively, with 13 bases between them. The CDR3 is 14 residues long. CDR1 is LNHDA and CDR2 is SQIVND in the germline V gene (reference sequence).

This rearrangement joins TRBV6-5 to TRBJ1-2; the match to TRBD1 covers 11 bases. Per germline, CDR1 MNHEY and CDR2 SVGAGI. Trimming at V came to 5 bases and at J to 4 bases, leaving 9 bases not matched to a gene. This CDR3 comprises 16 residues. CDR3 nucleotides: TGTGCCAGCAGTACTGGGGGACAGGGGGGAAGCTATGGCTACACCTTC. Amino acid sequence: CASSTGGQGGSYGYTF.

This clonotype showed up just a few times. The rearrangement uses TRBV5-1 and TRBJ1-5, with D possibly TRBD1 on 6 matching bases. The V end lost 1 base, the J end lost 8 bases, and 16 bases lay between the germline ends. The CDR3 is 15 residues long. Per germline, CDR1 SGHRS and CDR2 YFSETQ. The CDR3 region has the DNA TGCGCCAGCAGCTTGTTTGGGGGGGCCTTGGAGCCCCAGCATTTT. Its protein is CASSLFGGALEPQHF.

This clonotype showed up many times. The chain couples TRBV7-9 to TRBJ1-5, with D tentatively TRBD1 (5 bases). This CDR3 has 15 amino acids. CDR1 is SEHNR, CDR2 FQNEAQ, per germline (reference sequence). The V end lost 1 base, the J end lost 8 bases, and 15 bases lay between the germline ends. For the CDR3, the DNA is TGTGCCAGCAGCTTAGGGGGGACCCGGGAGGAGCCCCAGCATTTT. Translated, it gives CASSLGGTREEPQHF.

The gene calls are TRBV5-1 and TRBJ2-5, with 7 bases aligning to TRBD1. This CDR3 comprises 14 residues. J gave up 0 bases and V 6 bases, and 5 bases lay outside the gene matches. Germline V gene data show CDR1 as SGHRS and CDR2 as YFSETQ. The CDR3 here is CASMTGTYQETQYF. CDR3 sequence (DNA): TGCGCCAGCATGACAGGGACGTACCAAGAGACCCAGTACTTC.

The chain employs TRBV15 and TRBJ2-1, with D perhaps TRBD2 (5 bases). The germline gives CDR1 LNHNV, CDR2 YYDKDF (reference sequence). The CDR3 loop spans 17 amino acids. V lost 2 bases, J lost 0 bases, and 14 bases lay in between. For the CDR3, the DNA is TGTGCCACCAGCAGATACGGAGCGGAAACCTCCTACAATGAGCAGTTCTTC. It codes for CATSRYGAETSYNEQFF.

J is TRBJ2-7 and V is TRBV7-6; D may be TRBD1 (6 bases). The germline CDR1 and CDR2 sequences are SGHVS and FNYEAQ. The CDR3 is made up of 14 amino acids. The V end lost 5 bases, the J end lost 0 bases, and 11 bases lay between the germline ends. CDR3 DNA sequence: TGTGCCAGCAGCAGGGACACCAACTCCTACGAGCAGTACTTC. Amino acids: CASSRDTNSYEQYF.

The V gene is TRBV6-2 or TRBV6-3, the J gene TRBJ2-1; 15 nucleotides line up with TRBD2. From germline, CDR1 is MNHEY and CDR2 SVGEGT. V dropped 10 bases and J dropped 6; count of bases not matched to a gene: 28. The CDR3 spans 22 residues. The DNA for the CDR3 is TGTGCCATCAGAAATGGACTAGCGGGAGGGCCTTTCAAGAAGAAAAGGTCCAATGAGCAGTTCTTC. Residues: CAIRNGLAGGPFKKKRSNEQFF.

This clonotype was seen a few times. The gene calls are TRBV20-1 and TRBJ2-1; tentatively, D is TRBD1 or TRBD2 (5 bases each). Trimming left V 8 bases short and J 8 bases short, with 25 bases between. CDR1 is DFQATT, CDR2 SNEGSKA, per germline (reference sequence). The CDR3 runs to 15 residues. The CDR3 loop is CSTSPGTGARHEQFF. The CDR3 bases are TGCAGTACCTCCCCCGGGACCGGGGCGAGGCATGAGCAGTTCTTC.